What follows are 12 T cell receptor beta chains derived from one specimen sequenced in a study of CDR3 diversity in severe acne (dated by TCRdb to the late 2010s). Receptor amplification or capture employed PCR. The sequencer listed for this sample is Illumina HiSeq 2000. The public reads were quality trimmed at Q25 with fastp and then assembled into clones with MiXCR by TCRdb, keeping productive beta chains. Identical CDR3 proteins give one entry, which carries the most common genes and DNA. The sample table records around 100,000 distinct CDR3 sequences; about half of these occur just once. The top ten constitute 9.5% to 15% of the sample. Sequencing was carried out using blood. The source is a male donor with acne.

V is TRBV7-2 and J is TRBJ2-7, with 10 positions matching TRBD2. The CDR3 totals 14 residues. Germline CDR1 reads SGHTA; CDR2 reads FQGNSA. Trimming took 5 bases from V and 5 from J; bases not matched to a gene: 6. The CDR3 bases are TGTGCCAGCAGCCGCTTAGCGGGGGGCAACGAGCAGTACTTC. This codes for CASSRLAGGNEQYF.

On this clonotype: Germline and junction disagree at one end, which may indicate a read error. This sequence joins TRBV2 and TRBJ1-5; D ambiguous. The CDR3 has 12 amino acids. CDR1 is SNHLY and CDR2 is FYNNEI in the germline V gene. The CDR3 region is CACSSDNQPQHF. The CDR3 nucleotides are TGTGCCTGCAGTTCGGATAATCAGCCCCAGCATTTT. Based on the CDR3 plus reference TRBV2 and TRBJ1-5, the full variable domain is EPEVTQTPSHQVTQMGQEVILRCVPISNHLYFYWYRQILGQKVEFLVSFYNNEISEKSEIFDDQFSVERPDGSNFTLKIRSTKLEDSAMYFCACSSDNQPQHFGDGTRLSIL.

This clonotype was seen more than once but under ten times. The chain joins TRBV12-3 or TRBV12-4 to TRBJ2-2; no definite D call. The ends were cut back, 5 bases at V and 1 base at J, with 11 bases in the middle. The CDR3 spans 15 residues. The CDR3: CASSDSAVNTGELFF. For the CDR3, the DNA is TGTGCCAGCAGTGACTCTGCGGTGAACACCGGGGAGCTGTTTTTT.

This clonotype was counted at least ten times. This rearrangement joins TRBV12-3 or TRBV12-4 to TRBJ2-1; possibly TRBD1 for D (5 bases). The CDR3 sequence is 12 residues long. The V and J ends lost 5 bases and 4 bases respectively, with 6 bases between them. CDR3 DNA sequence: TGTGCCAGCAGTCCAGGGTACAATGAGCAGTTCTTC. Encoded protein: CASSPGYNEQFF.

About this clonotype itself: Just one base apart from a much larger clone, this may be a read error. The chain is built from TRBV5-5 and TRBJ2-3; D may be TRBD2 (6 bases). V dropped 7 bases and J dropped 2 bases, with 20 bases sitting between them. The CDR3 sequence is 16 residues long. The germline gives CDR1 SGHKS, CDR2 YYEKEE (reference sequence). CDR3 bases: TGTGCCAGCGGCGGGATTAGACGGGGGATCACAGATACGCAGTATTTT. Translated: CASGGIRRGITDTQYF.

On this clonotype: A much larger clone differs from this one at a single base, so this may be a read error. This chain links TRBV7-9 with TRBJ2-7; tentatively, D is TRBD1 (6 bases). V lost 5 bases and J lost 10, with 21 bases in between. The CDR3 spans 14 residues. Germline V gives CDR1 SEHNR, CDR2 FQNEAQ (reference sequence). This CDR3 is CASSVREGGETQYV. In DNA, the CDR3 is TGTGCCAGCAGCGTACGGGAAGGGGGAGAGACCCAGTACGTC.

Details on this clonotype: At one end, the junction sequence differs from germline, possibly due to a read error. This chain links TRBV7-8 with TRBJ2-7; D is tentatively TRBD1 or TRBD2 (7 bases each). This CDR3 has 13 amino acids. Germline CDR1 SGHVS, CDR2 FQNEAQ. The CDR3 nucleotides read TGTGGCAGCAGCGGGACAGCAACGTACGAGCAGTACTTC. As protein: CGSSGTATYEQYF.

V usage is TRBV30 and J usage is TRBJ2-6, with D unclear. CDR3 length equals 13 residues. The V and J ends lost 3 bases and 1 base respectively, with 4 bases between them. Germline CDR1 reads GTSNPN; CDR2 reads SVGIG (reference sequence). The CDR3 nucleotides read TGTGCCTGGAGACGGTCTGGGGCCAACGTCCTGACTTTC. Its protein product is CAWRRSGANVLTF.

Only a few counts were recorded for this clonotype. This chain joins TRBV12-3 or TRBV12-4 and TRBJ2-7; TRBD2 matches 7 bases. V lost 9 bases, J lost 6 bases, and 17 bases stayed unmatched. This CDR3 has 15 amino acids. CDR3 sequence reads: CASSPLGEGWGEQYF. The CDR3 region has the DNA TGTGCCAGTAGTCCCTTAGGGGAGGGTTGGGGCGAGCAGTACTTC.

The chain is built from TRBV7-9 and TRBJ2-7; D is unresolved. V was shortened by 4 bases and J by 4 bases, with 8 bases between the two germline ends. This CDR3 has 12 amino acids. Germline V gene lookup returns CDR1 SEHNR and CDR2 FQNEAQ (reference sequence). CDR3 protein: CASSSRAYEQYF. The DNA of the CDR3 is TGTGCCAGCAGCTCTAGGGCGTACGAGCAGTACTTC.

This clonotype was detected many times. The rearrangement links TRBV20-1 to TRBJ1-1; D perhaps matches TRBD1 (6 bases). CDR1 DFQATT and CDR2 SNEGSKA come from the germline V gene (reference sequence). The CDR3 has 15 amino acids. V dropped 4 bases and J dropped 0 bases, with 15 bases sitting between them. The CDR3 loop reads CSANRGGSMNTEAFF. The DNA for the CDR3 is TGCAGTGCTAATAGGGGGGGTAGTATGAACACTGAAGCTTTCTTT.

The CDR3 bases are TGTGCCAGCAGTGATCCGAGCGACGCTGGAAACACCATATATTTT. This translates into CASSDPSDAGNTIYF. The V and J genes are TRBV25-1 and TRBJ1-3; the D is unclear. The CDR3 sequence is 15 residues long. Germline CDR1 reads MGHDK; CDR2 reads SYGVNS. V shed 3 bases and J shed 2 bases, with 11 bases lying between them.